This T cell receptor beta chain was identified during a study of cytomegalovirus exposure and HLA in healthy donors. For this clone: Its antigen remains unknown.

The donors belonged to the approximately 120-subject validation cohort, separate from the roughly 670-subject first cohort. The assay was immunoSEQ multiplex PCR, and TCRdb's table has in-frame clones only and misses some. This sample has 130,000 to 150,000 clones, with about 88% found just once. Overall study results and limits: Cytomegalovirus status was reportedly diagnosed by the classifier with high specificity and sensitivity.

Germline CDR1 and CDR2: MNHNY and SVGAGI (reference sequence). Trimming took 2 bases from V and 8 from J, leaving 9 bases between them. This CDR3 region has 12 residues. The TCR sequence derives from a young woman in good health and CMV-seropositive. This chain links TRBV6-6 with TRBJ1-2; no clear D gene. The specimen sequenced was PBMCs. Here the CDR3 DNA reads TGTGCCAGCAGTTACGGGCAATTCGGCTACACCTTC. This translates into CASSYGQFGYTF.